The 32 T cell receptor beta chains presented below share a single source sample, sequenced in a study of blood T cells in healthy people across ages. A J-beta primer mix and a sample-barcoded 5' primer were used in a second PCR of roughly 6 to 11 cycles. In TCRdb, the 5' RACE reads were re-called with MiXCR into one record per CDR3 protein. The table lists around 900,000 distinct CDR3 sequences, 29% of them singletons. Material: blood. The receptor set was obtained from a woman of 80 years or more in good health.

This clonotype was detected ten times or more. V is TRBV5-1 and J is TRBJ1-2, with D possibly matching TRBD1 (5 bases). CDR1 is SGHRS, CDR2 YFSETQ, per germline. The CDR3 covers 14 residues. With 4 bases removed from V and 0 bases from J, the gap between germline ends came to 10 bases. Written as DNA, the CDR3 is TGCGCCAGCAGCCCCCTGGGGGCTAACTATGGCTACACCTTC. Protein: CASSPLGANYGYTF.

This clonotype has ten or more counts. The CDR3 DNA reads TGTGCCAGCAGCGCGACTGACTATGGCTACACCTTC. Protein sequence: CASSATDYGYTF. V usage is TRBV5-6 and J usage is TRBJ1-2, with D unclear. This CDR3 is 12 amino acids long. Looked up from germline, CDR1 is SGHDT and CDR2 is YYEEEE. The V end lost 4 bases, the J end lost 3 bases, and 7 bases lay between the germline ends.

In this sample, this clonotype turned up once. Here the CDR3 omits its conserved ending phenylalanine or tryptophan, so a read error is the likely source. The chain uses TRBV7-8 and TRBJ2-1; possibly TRBD2 for D (6 bases). V was cut by 1 base and J by 11 bases, with 12 bases left in between. This CDR3 comprises 13 residues. Germline CDR1 is SGHVS and CDR2 is FQNEAQ. CDR3 in amino acids: CASSLGGTGQQFL. Here the CDR3 DNA reads TGTGCCAGCAGCTTAGGGGGGACTGGACAGCAGTTCCTC.

This clonotype was counted many times. The V gene is TRBV5-1, the J gene TRBJ2-7; TRBD1 matches 9 bases. Per germline, CDR1 SGHRS and CDR2 YFSETQ. The CDR3 totals 15 residues. V was clipped by 4 bases and J by 6 bases; unmatched bases: 11. The CDR3 protein is CASSLRGDRVLEQYF. DNA for the CDR3: TGCGCCAGCAGCCTCCGGGGGGACAGGGTCCTCGAGCAGTACTTC.

This clonotype showed up many times. This rearrangement joins TRBV7-2 to TRBJ1-2; D perhaps matches TRBD1 (5 bases). From germline, CDR1 is SGHTA and CDR2 FQGNSA. The CDR3 runs to 15 residues. Trimming took off 1 base at V and 5 bases at J, with 14 bases between the two ends. CDR3 sequence reads: CASSLEVSGRYGYTF. The CDR3 DNA reads as TGTGCCAGCAGCTTAGAAGTCTCAGGGCGGTATGGCTACACCTTC.

The chain carries TRBV6-5 and TRBJ2-1; weak D call: TRBD2 (6 bases). This CDR3 comprises 14 residues. Germline V CDR1 and CDR2: MNHEY, SVGAGI. V lost 1 base, J lost 4 bases, and 8 bases lay in between. The CDR3 DNA sequence: TGTGCCAGCAGTTACTATGGGACTTACAATGAGCAGTTCTTC. Translation gives CASSYYGTYNEQFF.

Only one count was recorded for this clonotype. The chain carries TRBV7-2 and TRBJ2-4; D call uncertain. Matching the DNA end better, TRBJ2-5 makes the J call doubtful. The CDR3 loop spans 14 amino acids. Germline CDR1 is SGHTA and CDR2 is FQGNSA. The CDR3 loop is CASSLYGRQETQYF. CDR3 DNA: TGTGCCAGCAGCTTATACGGACGGCAAGAGACCCAGTACTTC.

As concerns this clonotype: A much larger clone is a single base away; this may be a read error. CDR3 amino acids: CAGRVAGQETQYF. In nucleotides, the CDR3 is TGTGCCGGCAGAGTGGCCGGTCAAGAGACCCAGTACTTC. The rearrangement joins TRBV12-3 or TRBV12-4 to TRBJ2-5, with D unclear. CDR3 length: 13 residues.

This clonotype appeared a few times. The gene calls are TRBV29-1 and TRBJ1-2, with TRBD1 matching over 7 bases. V shed 6 bases, J shed 8 bases, and the junction held 6 bases outside the gene matches. The CDR3 length is 11 residues. Germline V gene data show CDR1 as SQVTM and CDR2 as ANQGSEA. Here the CDR3 reads CSVDRARGYTF. As DNA, the CDR3 is TGCAGCGTAGACAGGGCTCGCGGCTACACCTTC. Based on the CDR3 plus reference TRBV29-1 and TRBJ1-2, the full variable domain is SAVISQKPSRDICQRGTSLTIQCQVDSQVTMMFWYRQQPGQSLTLIATANQGSEATYESGFVIDKFPISRPNLTFSTLTVSNMSPEDSSIYLCSVDRARGYTFGSGTRLTVV.

The sample holds a few counts of this clonotype. This chain links TRBV30 with TRBJ2-7; TRBD2 matches 8 bases. This CDR3 comprises 16 residues. The germline V gene encodes CDR1 GTSNPN and CDR2 SVGIG (reference sequence). J lost 1 base, V lost 1 base, and 9 bases had no gene match. CDR3 sequence reads: CAWSAYRGGLSYEQYF. CDR3 DNA sequence: TGTGCCTGGAGTGCCTATCGGGGGGGCCTGTCCTACGAGCAGTACTTC.

This clonotype occurred a few times. The chain combines TRBV28 with TRBJ1-2; 8 bases are a match to TRBD1. The CDR3 is made up of 16 amino acids. Looked up from germline, CDR1 is MDHEN and CDR2 is SYDVKM. With V trimmed by 3 bases and J by 8 bases, 14 bases remained unmatched. The CDR3 DNA is TGTGCCAGCAGTTTGACGGGACAGGACTCGACCGGGGGCTACACCTTC. It specifies CASSLTGQDSTGGYTF.

The chain recombines TRBV11-3 with TRBJ2-1, with TRBD1 identical over 9 bases. The CDR3 covers 15 residues. Germline CDR1 SGHNT, CDR2 YENEEA. V shed 5 bases, J shed 4 bases, and the junction held 6 bases outside the gene matches. The CDR3 is CASSQTGGGYNEQFF. The CDR3 coding sequence is TGTGCCAGCAGCCAGACAGGGGGTGGTTACAATGAGCAGTTCTTC.

This clonotype was seen once. This could be a read error, since a much larger clone is one nucleotide away. V and J are TRBV6-6 and TRBJ2-1; D is unclear. From germline, CDR1 is MNHNY and CDR2 SVGAGI (reference sequence). The CDR3 has 14 amino acids. The CDR3 region has the DNA TGTGCCAGCAGTTACTCCACCGGCACCAATGAGCAGGTCTTC. Protein product: CASSYSTGTNEQVF.

A note on this clonotype: A much larger clone differs by one base, so this may be a read error. The genes are TRBV12-3 or TRBV12-4 and TRBJ2-3; no clear D. This CDR3 comprises 14 residues. Trimming took 3 bases from V and 14 from J, leaving 21 bases between them. CDR3 loop: CASSFGISNEKLYF. The CDR3 DNA is TGTGCCAGCAGTTTCGGCATCTCTAATGAAAAACTGTATTTT.

This clonotype appeared many times. The J gene is TRBJ2-7, the V gene TRBV28; perhaps D is TRBD1 or TRBD2 (5 bases each). Germline CDR1 is MDHEN and CDR2 is SYDVKM. Trimming took 3 bases from V and 9 from J, leaving 24 bases between them. The CDR3 has 16 amino acids. CDR3 DNA sequence: TGTGCCAGCAGTTTTGATGGCGGTGGGGGACGTTGGCGGCAGTACTTC. It translates to CASSFDGGGGRWRQYF.

In regard to this clonotype: One end of the junction is discordant with germline, which a read error may explain. The gene calls are TRBV9 and TRBJ2-3, with a tentative D call TRBD2 (7 bases). From germline, CDR1 is SGDLS and CDR2 YYNGEE. The length of the CDR3 is 14 residues. DNA for the CDR3: TGTGCCAGCAGCGTTGACGGGAGGACAGATTCGCAGTATTTT. It specifies CASSVDGRTDSQYF.

This clonotype was picked up a small number of times. The chain joins TRBV2 to TRBJ2-5; 7 bases line up with TRBD2. The CDR3 contains 14 residues. CDR1 SNHLY and CDR2 FYNNEI come from the germline V gene. Trimming cost V 2 bases and J 2 bases; bases outside gene matches: 2. CDR3 bases: TGTGCCAGCAGTGAACGGGGGGTTCAAGAGACCCAGTACTTC. The encoded protein is CASSERGVQETQYF.

Comment on this clonotype: This may stem from a read error, because a much larger clone lies one nucleotide away. The chain carries TRBV4-3 and TRBJ2-1; TRBD2 might be the D (7 bases). Germline V gene data show CDR1 as LGHNA and CDR2 as YSLEER. This CDR3 is built from 17 residues. Trimming pared 4 bases from V and 3 bases from J, leaving 19 bases between. The CDR3 DNA sequence: TGCGCCAGCAGCCGAAAACAGGGAGGGGTTGGCTACAATGAGCAGTTCTTC. Translating gives CASSRKQGGVGYNEQFF.

The CDR3 here is CASSFRRGATYNEQFF. The DNA for the CDR3 is TGTGCCAGCAGTTTCCGACGAGGGGCTACATACAATGAGCAGTTCTTC. This chain connects TRBV7-9 to TRBJ2-1, with D perhaps given as TRBD1 or TRBD2 (5 bases each). The CDR3 contains 16 residues. With 6 bases removed from V and 4 bases from J, the gap between germline ends came to 19 bases. Germline CDR1 and CDR2: SEHNR and FQNEAQ (reference sequence).

As regards this clonotype: A read error may be the cause here, since a much bigger clone is one base away. The genes are TRBV11-2 and TRBJ2-5; weak D call: TRBD1 (6 bases). Per the germline V gene, CDR1 is SGHAT and CDR2 is FQNNGV. This CDR3 region has 16 residues. CDR3 sequence reads: CAGSPRLGQLQETQYF. Here the CDR3 DNA reads TGTGCCGGCAGCCCACGGCTCGGACAGCTTCAAGAGACCCAGTACTTC.

This clonotype appeared a few times. Since a much larger clone is just one base distant, this may be a read error. The chain recombines TRBV27 with TRBJ2-5, with 7 positions matching TRBD1. From germline, CDR1 is MNHEY and CDR2 SMNVEV (reference sequence). V gave up 2 bases and J gave up 11 bases; unmatched junction bases: 14. There are 15 residues in the CDR3. The CDR3 protein is CASSLSNARGHEQYF. Written as DNA, the CDR3 is TGTGCCAGCAGTTTAAGTAATGCGAGGGGGCATGAGCAGTACTTC.

This chain links TRBV18 with TRBJ2-1; TRBD2 is a possible D gene (5 bases). CDR1 is KGHSH and CDR2 is LQKENI in the germline V gene. Trimming shortened V by 7 bases and J by 13 bases, and 23 bases separated the two germline ends. This CDR3 region has 14 residues. In DNA, the CDR3 is TGTGCCAGCTTACTGACCGGGTCTGGGGAGACCCAGTTCTTC. This sequence encodes CASLLTGSGETQFF. Full variable domain (rest looked up from reference TRBV18 and TRBJ2-1): NAGVMQNPRHLVRRRGQEARLRCSPMKGHSHVYWYRQLPEEGLKFMVYLQKENIIDESGMPKERFSAEFPKEGPSILRIQQVVRGDSAAYFCASLLTGSGETQFFGPGTRLTVL.

V and J are TRBV20-1 and TRBJ2-2, with 7 nucleotides matching TRBD1. V was pared by 3 bases and J by 2 bases, with 15 bases of the junction left unmatched. CDR1 and CDR2 from the germline V gene are DFQATT and SNEGSKA (reference sequence). The CDR3 length is 18 residues. This CDR3 is CSARRGQDFGANTGELFF. The CDR3 nucleotides are TGCAGTGCTAGGCGAGGACAGGATTTCGGGGCCAACACCGGGGAGCTGTTTTTT.

The CDR3 nucleotides are TGTGCCAGCAGCCTAGGACCAGGGGGAAACTACGAGCAGTACTTC. Translated, it gives CASSLGPGGNYEQYF. This chain links TRBV5-5 with TRBJ2-7; TRBD1 agrees at 7 bases. V shed 4 bases, J shed 3 bases, and the junction held 10 bases outside the gene matches. This CDR3 is 15 amino acids long. Germline V gene data show CDR1 as SGHKS and CDR2 as YYEKEE (reference sequence).

This chain connects TRBV7-2 to TRBJ2-7; possibly TRBD2 for D (5 bases). Germline V gives CDR1 SGHTA, CDR2 FQGNSA. Between the trimmed V and J ends, which lost 6 bases and 4 bases, there was a span of 16 bases. CDR3 size: 14 residues. This chain's CDR3 is CASSRPGSGYEQYF. In DNA, the CDR3 is TGTGCCAGCAGTCGACCGGGGTCGGGGTACGAGCAGTACTTC.

This clonotype was seen many times. One junction end disagrees with the germline gene, perhaps due to a read error. V usage is TRBV6-6 and J usage is TRBJ2-1; D gene unclear. The length of the CDR3 is 10 residues. Germline V lookup: CDR1 MNHNY, CDR2 SVGAGI (reference sequence). The CDR3 reads CASSYTEQFF. CDR3 DNA: TGTGCCAGCAGTTACACTGAGCAGTTCTTC.

This clonotype was seen repeatedly, ten times or more. The chain is built from TRBV11-2 and TRBJ2-1, with a tentative D call TRBD1 (6 bases). This CDR3 region has 14 residues. Germline V gene data show CDR1 as SGHAT and CDR2 as FQNNGV. V shed 4 bases and J shed 4 bases, with 11 bases lying between them. The CDR3 DNA reads as TGTGCCAGCAGCTCAATTCAGGGGTACAATGAGCAGTTCTTC. Translating gives CASSSIQGYNEQFF.

The chain joins TRBV12-3 or TRBV12-4 to TRBJ1-5; 10 bases fit TRBD1. V gave up 6 bases and J gave up 4 bases; unmatched junction bases: 6. The CDR3 runs 15 residues. CDR3 region: CASRSTGGGNQPQHF. The CDR3 nucleotides are TGTGCCAGCAGGTCGACAGGGGGCGGGAATCAGCCCCAGCATTTT.

This clonotype was seen ten or more times. V usage is TRBV7-2 and J usage is TRBJ2-4, with D perhaps assigned TRBD1 or TRBD2 (5 bases each). The CDR3 has 15 amino acids. Trimming shortened V by 5 bases and J by 1 base, and 12 bases separated the two germline ends. Germline CDR1 is SGHTA and CDR2 is FQGNSA. Here the CDR3 reads CASSPLGVAKNIQYF. The CDR3 region has the DNA TGTGCCAGCAGCCCATTGGGGGTGGCCAAAAACATTCAGTACTTC.

J is TRBJ2-5 and V is TRBV5-1; possibly TRBD1 or TRBD2 for D (5 bases each). The CDR3 totals 15 residues. CDR1 is SGHRS, CDR2 YFSETQ, per germline. V gave up 0 bases and J gave up 11 bases, with 20 bases separating them. Written as DNA, the CDR3 is TGCGCCAGCAGCTTGGGTGAGGGACCCTACAATGAGCAGTACTTC. Encoded protein: CASSLGEGPYNEQYF.

This chain joins TRBV5-1 and TRBJ2-1, with 14 bases matching TRBD2. Germline CDR1 SGHRS, CDR2 YFSETQ. The CDR3 covers 16 residues. V lost 3 bases, J lost 8 bases, and 7 bases stayed unmatched. The CDR3 spells CASSSSMTSGRDEQFF. The CDR3 DNA reads TGCGCCAGCAGCTCGAGCATGACTAGCGGGAGGGATGAGCAGTTCTTC.

J is TRBJ2-1 and V is TRBV4-3, with 14 positions matching TRBD2. The CDR3 is made up of 15 amino acids. Per germline, CDR1 LGHNA and CDR2 YSLEER. The junction had 4 bases not matched to a gene; V was cut back by 5 bases and J by 7 bases. CDR3 bases: TGCGCCAGCAGCTGGACTAGCGGGAGGAGTAATGAGCAGTTCTTC. Residues: CASSWTSGRSNEQFF.